This T cell receptor (beta chain) was recorded in a study of cytotoxic CD8 clonotypes in ibrutinib-treated CLL. The ends were cut back, 4 bases at V and 6 bases at J, with 7 bases in the middle. The CDR3 loop spans 12 amino acids. Germline V gives CDR1 SNHLY, CDR2 FYNNEI. Clones were read by immunoSEQ multiplex PCR, and TCRdb kept only the in-frame ones, dropping some. In the table there are over 150,000 clones, about 72% of which are singletons. The source is a human donor with chronic lymphocytic leukemia. The chain combines TRBV2 with TRBJ1-5; D gene unclear. The starting material was PBMCs, obtained after 24 months of ibrutinib treatment. This CDR3 reads CASSAWSQPQHF. DNA for the CDR3: TGTGCCAGCAGTGCTTGGAGTCAGCCCCAGCATTTT. The full variable domain, completed using reference TRBV2 and TRBJ1-5, is EPEVTQTPSHQVTQMGQEVILRCVPISNHLYFYWYRQILGQKVEFLVSFYNNEISEKSEIFDDQFSVERPDGSNFTLKIRSTKLEDSAMYFCASSAWSQPQHFGDGTRLSIL.